This entry concerns a single TCR beta chain. Participants' reported clinical history set cohort assignment. Two negative PCRs, clearance, or symptom resolution were required of recovered Cohort 3 donors. The germline V gene has CDR1 SGHVS and CDR2 FQNEAQ. V lost 5 bases, J lost 3 bases, and 10 bases lay in between. This CDR3 has 14 amino acids. These data are taken from a study of blood T cell repertoires in COVID-19. The data were produced by immunoSEQ multiplex PCR, yet TCRdb's version contains in-frame clones alone and is incomplete. The sample includes 250,000 or so clones, 65% to 90% of them seen just once.

The chain recombines TRBV7-8 with TRBJ2-2; D gene ambiguous. This TCR was sampled from a man aged 35 to 55 who had recovered from COVID-19. Sequenced: PBMCs or T cells enriched from blood (not recorded which). The CDR3, as DNA: TGTGCCAGCAGCCTAGGAACAGACACCGGGGAGCTGTTTTTT. This encodes CASSLGTDTGELFF.